The rows below give T cell receptor beta chains drawn from one sample of a study of T-cell reconstitution after alpha-beta-depleted transplantation in children. TCRdb redid the calling of the PCR reads with MiXCR, one entry per CDR3 protein. The data show 250,000 or so distinct CDR3 sequences, under 9.5% seen once. The sample here was PBMCs, mostly from graft donor cells, taken 180 days after TCRalphabeta/CD19-depleted stem cell transplant. These receptors were obtained from a male patient younger than 18 who had a stem cell transplant for acute lymphoblastic leukemia, so the T cells may come from the graft donor. CDR3s include the opening cysteine and the closing phenylalanine or tryptophan. The order of the fields is D gene, J gene, clone size, V gene, CDR3 protein, CDR3 DNA. A D gene is named only where the DNA matches it firmly. Only part of the rows carry a size: once, few, many, or a class if the clone is expanded.

D gene: -
J gene: TRBJ2-1
clone size: many
V gene: TRBV13
CDR3 protein: CASSSPGLTSYNEQFF
CDR3 DNA: TGTGCCAGCAGCTCCCCAGGACTCACCTCCTACAATGAGCAGTTCTTC

D gene: TRBD1
J gene: TRBJ1-3
clone size: many
V gene: TRBV7-2
CDR3 protein: CASRRQGLGNTIYF
CDR3 DNA: TGTGCCAGCAGACGACAGGGGCTTGGAAACACCATATATTTT

D gene: -
J gene: TRBJ2-1
clone size: many
V gene: TRBV4-1
CDR3 protein: CASSQDLGGYNEQFF
CDR3 DNA: TGCGCCAGCAGCCAAGATCTCGGCGGTTACAATGAGCAGTTCTTC

D gene: -
J gene: TRBJ2-4
clone size: many
V gene: TRBV7-9
CDR3 protein: CASSYDVLAKNIQYF
CDR3 DNA: TGTGCCAGCAGCTACGATGTACTAGCCAAAAACATTCAGTACTTC

D gene: -
J gene: TRBJ1-2
clone size: many
V gene: TRBV2
CDR3 protein: CASSEAWSSGFF
CDR3 DNA: TGTGCCAGCAGTGAAGCGTGGAGCTCCGGGTTCTTC

D gene: -
J gene: TRBJ1-2
clone size: many
V gene: TRBV7-3
CDR3 protein: CASSLRGEGYGYTF
CDR3 DNA: TGTGCCAGCAGCTTAAGAGGGGAAGGCTATGGCTACACCTTC

D gene: TRBD2
J gene: TRBJ2-1
clone size: many
V gene: TRBV25-1
CDR3 protein: CASSEYRSGRINEQFF
CDR3 DNA: TGTGCCAGCAGTGAATATCGAAGCGGGAGGATCAATGAGCAGTTCTTC

D gene: -
J gene: TRBJ2-7
clone size: many
V gene: TRBV11-2
CDR3 protein: CASSFGSRRPYEQYF
CDR3 DNA: TGTGCCAGCAGCTTTGGCTCGCGTCGGCCCTACGAGCAGTACTTC

D gene: TRBD1
J gene: TRBJ2-5
clone size: many
V gene: TRBV20-1
CDR3 protein: CSAREPRGQETQYF
CDR3 DNA: TGCAGTGCTAGAGAGCCCAGGGGGCAAGAGACCCAGTACTTC

D gene: -
J gene: TRBJ2-5
clone size: -
V gene: TRBV11-2
CDR3 protein: CASSWTGHHQETQYF
CDR3 DNA: TGTGCCAGCAGCTGGACCGGACACCACCAAGAGACCCAGTACTTC

D gene: TRBD2
J gene: TRBJ2-5
clone size: many
V gene: TRBV20-1
CDR3 protein: CSAKGSGGAQETQYF
CDR3 DNA: TGCAGTGCTAAGGGGAGCGGGGGGGCCCAAGAGACCCAGTACTTC

D gene: TRBD2
J gene: TRBJ2-7
clone size: many
V gene: TRBV20-1
CDR3 protein: CSARLAGPPSYEQYF
CDR3 DNA: TGCAGTGCTAGGCTAGCGGGACCACCCTCCTACGAGCAGTACTTC

D gene: TRBD2
J gene: TRBJ2-2
clone size: -
V gene: TRBV9
CDR3 protein: CASPPGGLAGGPGGELFF
CDR3 DNA: TGTGCCAGCCCCCCAGGAGGACTAGCGGGGGGGCCCGGCGGGGAGCTGTTTTTT

D gene: TRBD1
J gene: TRBJ2-4
clone size: many
V gene: TRBV9
CDR3 protein: CASSVGGDRGLGIQYF
CDR3 DNA: TGTGCCAGCAGCGTAGGAGGGGACAGGGGGCTCGGCATTCAGTACTTC

D gene: TRBD1
J gene: TRBJ2-7
clone size: many
V gene: TRBV28
CDR3 protein: CASALRDRSSYEQYF
CDR3 DNA: TGTGCCAGCGCCCTCAGGGACAGGAGCTCCTACGAGCAGTACTTC

D gene: -
J gene: TRBJ1-6
clone size: many
V gene: TRBV6-1
CDR3 protein: CASGSGILMSSYNSPLHF
CDR3 DNA: TGTGCCAGCGGGAGTGGGATCCTTATGAGCTCCTATAATTCACCCCTCCACTTT

D gene: -
J gene: TRBJ1-2
clone size: many
V gene: TRBV5-1
CDR3 protein: CASSLISPPYHLNYGYTF
CDR3 DNA: TGCGCCAGCAGCCTTATCTCCCCACCCTACCATCTTAACTATGGCTACACCTTC

D gene: -
J gene: TRBJ2-3
clone size: -
V gene: TRBV7-6
CDR3 protein: CASSRLTDTQYF
CDR3 DNA: TGTGCCAGCAGTCGACTTACAGATACGCAGTATTTT

D gene: -
J gene: TRBJ2-6
clone size: many
V gene: TRBV20-1
CDR3 protein: CSARQESSGANVLTF
CDR3 DNA: TGCAGTGCTAGACAGGAATCGTCTGGGGCCAACGTCCTGACTTTC

D gene: -
J gene: TRBJ2-3
clone size: few
V gene: TRBV29-1
CDR3 protein: CSVAGGNGGTDTQYF
CDR3 DNA: TGCAGCGTTGCCGGAGGGAACGGGGGCACAGATACGCAGTATTTT

D gene: -
J gene: TRBJ1-6
clone size: many
V gene: TRBV19
CDR3 protein: CASSMPGSTSPLHF
CDR3 DNA: TGTGCCAGTAGTATGCCGGGGAGTACTTCACCCCTCCACTTT

D gene: TRBD2
J gene: TRBJ2-7
clone size: many
V gene: TRBV19
CDR3 protein: CASRTSAGSYEQYF
CDR3 DNA: TGTGCCAGTAGGACTAGCGCAGGCTCCTACGAGCAGTACTTC

D gene: -
J gene: TRBJ2-3
clone size: many
V gene: TRBV28
CDR3 protein: CASTLDRDGGVTDTQYF
CDR3 DNA: TGTGCCAGCACCCTAGACAGGGATGGGGGGGTCACAGATACGCAGTATTTT

D gene: -
J gene: TRBJ1-6
clone size: -
V gene: TRBV27
CDR3 protein: CASSLNRVTGSPLHF
CDR3 DNA: TGTGCCAGCAGTTTGAACAGGGTCACTGGTTCACCCCTCCACTTT

D gene: -
J gene: TRBJ1-6
clone size: many
V gene: TRBV28
CDR3 protein: CASSSNPGRGGSSYNSPLHF
CDR3 DNA: TGTGCCAGCAGTTCGAATCCGGGACGTGGGGGAAGCTCCTATAATTCACCCCTCCACTTT

D gene: -
J gene: TRBJ2-7
clone size: many
V gene: TRBV6-2/TRBV6-3
CDR3 protein: CASSLGGSTYEQYF
CDR3 DNA: TGTGCCAGCAGTCTCGGGGGATCTACCTACGAGCAGTACTTC

D gene: TRBD2
J gene: TRBJ2-1
clone size: many
V gene: TRBV4-2
CDR3 protein: CASSLLPGTSGSYEQFF
CDR3 DNA: TGTGCCAGCAGCCTATTACCCGGGACTAGCGGGTCGTATGAGCAGTTCTTC

D gene: -
J gene: TRBJ1-2
clone size: many
V gene: TRBV5-1
CDR3 protein: CASSLEASVGYGYTF
CDR3 DNA: TGCGCCAGCAGCTTGGAGGCGTCGGTCGGGTATGGCTACACCTTC

D gene: TRBD2
J gene: TRBJ2-3
clone size: many
V gene: TRBV7-6
CDR3 protein: CASSLEGGGATDTQYF
CDR3 DNA: TGTGCCAGCAGCTTAGAGGGCGGGGGGGCCACAGATACGCAGTATTTT

D gene: -
J gene: TRBJ2-7
clone size: many
V gene: TRBV29-1
CDR3 protein: CSVEARVYEQYF
CDR3 DNA: TGCAGCGTTGAAGCCAGGGTCTACGAGCAGTACTTC

D gene: TRBD1
J gene: TRBJ2-3
clone size: many
V gene: TRBV7-2
CDR3 protein: CASSLDRGQYF
CDR3 DNA: TGTGCCAGCAGCTTAGACAGGGGGCAGTATTTT

D gene: TRBD2
J gene: TRBJ2-1
clone size: many
V gene: TRBV3-1
CDR3 protein: CASSQHTGGLGEQFF
CDR3 DNA: TGTGCCAGCAGCCAACATACGGGGGGGCTCGGTGAGCAGTTCTTC

D gene: -
J gene: TRBJ2-5
clone size: many
V gene: TRBV28
CDR3 protein: CASSLVGGSQETQYF
CDR3 DNA: TGTGCCAGCAGTTTAGTTGGGGGATCGCAAGAGACCCAGTACTTC

D gene: TRBD1
J gene: TRBJ1-5
clone size: many
V gene: TRBV4-3
CDR3 protein: CASSQDRGQGGNQPQHF
CDR3 DNA: TGCGCCAGCAGCCAAGATAGGGGACAGGGGGGAAATCAGCCCCAGCATTTT

D gene: -
J gene: TRBJ1-2
clone size: many
V gene: TRBV7-2
CDR3 protein: CASSALGLGGYTF
CDR3 DNA: TGTGCCAGCAGCGCCTTGGGGCTGGGAGGCTACACCTTC

D gene: -
J gene: TRBJ2-3
clone size: many
V gene: TRBV29-1
CDR3 protein: CSVEDLLRLGTDTQYF
CDR3 DNA: TGCAGCGTTGAAGATCTTTTGAGGTTAGGTACAGATACGCAGTATTTT

D gene: TRBD1
J gene: TRBJ1-5
clone size: many
V gene: TRBV5-1
CDR3 protein: CASSLGTGVVQPQHF
CDR3 DNA: TGCGCCAGCAGCTTGGGGACAGGGGTCGTACAGCCCCAGCATTTT

D gene: -
J gene: TRBJ2-5
clone size: many
V gene: TRBV20-1
CDR3 protein: CSAREASRVQETQYF
CDR3 DNA: TGCAGTGCTAGAGAGGCCTCGAGGGTCCAAGAGACCCAGTACTTC

D gene: -
J gene: TRBJ2-4
clone size: many
V gene: TRBV7-8
CDR3 protein: CASSSEGGDIQYF
CDR3 DNA: TGTGCCAGCAGCTCGGAGGGGGGGGACATTCAGTACTTC

D gene: -
J gene: TRBJ2-2
clone size: many
V gene: TRBV7-3
CDR3 protein: CASSLRVGPGTGELFF
CDR3 DNA: TGTGCCAGCAGCTTAAGGGTGGGACCCGGGACCGGGGAGCTGTTTTTT

D gene: -
J gene: TRBJ2-5
clone size: many
V gene: TRBV12-3/TRBV12-4
CDR3 protein: CASSSWDTQETQYF
CDR3 DNA: TGTGCCAGCAGTTCCTGGGACACTCAAGAGACCCAGTACTTC

D gene: -
J gene: TRBJ2-3
clone size: many
V gene: TRBV5-5
CDR3 protein: CASSSGADTQYF
CDR3 DNA: TGTGCCAGCAGCTCAGGGGCAGATACGCAGTATTTT

D gene: TRBD1
J gene: TRBJ2-5
clone size: many
V gene: TRBV9
CDR3 protein: CASSVGGTAKETQYF
CDR3 DNA: TGTGCCAGCAGCGTAGGGGGGACAGCTAAAGAGACCCAGTACTTC

D gene: TRBD1
J gene: TRBJ1-2
clone size: many
V gene: TRBV6-5
CDR3 protein: CASSLPHGQGSYGYTF
CDR3 DNA: TGTGCCAGCAGTTTACCTCACGGACAGGGGAGTTATGGCTACACCTTC

D gene: TRBD2
J gene: TRBJ2-7
clone size: many
V gene: TRBV5-1
CDR3 protein: CASSLDGGRRYEQYF
CDR3 DNA: TGCGCCAGCAGCTTGGACGGCGGGAGGAGGTACGAGCAGTACTTC

D gene: -
J gene: TRBJ1-6
clone size: many
V gene: TRBV5-1
CDR3 protein: CASSLTVNNSPLHF
CDR3 DNA: TGCGCCAGCAGCTTGACGGTTAATAATTCACCCCTCCACTTT

D gene: -
J gene: TRBJ2-2
clone size: many
V gene: TRBV7-2
CDR3 protein: CASSFQDRNTGELFF
CDR3 DNA: TGTGCCAGCAGCTTCCAAGACAGGAACACCGGGGAGCTGTTTTTT